What follows are 13 T cell receptor beta chains derived from one specimen sequenced in a study of T cells in Graves' hyperthyroidism and ophthalmopathy. TCR beta CDR3 sequences were amplified from RNA transcripts. Researchers ran a first-round RT-PCR on the TCR CDR3 using the HTBI primer set. TCRdb itself ran the multiplex PCR reads through MiXCR, one entry per CDR3 protein. The table includes 600,000 to 700,000 distinct CDR3 sequences, 14% to 15% detected once. The material sequenced was blood. The receptors were sampled from a woman between 40 and 55 years old with Graves' ophthalmopathy.

To note about this clonotype: Being one base from a much bigger clone, this may be a read error. The V gene is TRBV6-1, the J gene TRBJ2-7, with 7 bases identical to TRBD2. Germline values: CDR1 MNHNS, CDR2 SASEGT. This CDR3 region has 15 residues. The CDR3 nucleotides are TGTACCAGTTCCTTGCGGGGGAGGGCCCTCTACGAGCAGTACTTC. Protein product: CTSSLRGRALYEQYF.

V gene TRBV15 combines with J gene TRBJ2-7, with 12 bases aligning to TRBD2. With 0 bases clipped from V and 6 bases from J, the junction kept 6 bases outside the gene matches. Germline V gene data show CDR1 as LNHNV and CDR2 as YYDKDF (reference sequence). CDR3 length: 16 residues. The CDR3 loop reads CATSREQTSGRGEQYF. The CDR3 nucleotides are TGTGCCACCAGCAGAGAGCAGACTAGCGGGAGAGGCGAGCAGTACTTC. Supplemented by reference TRBV15 and TRBJ2-7, the full variable domain reads DAMVIQNPRYQVTQFGKPVTLSCSQTLNHNVMYWYQQKSSQAPKLLFHYYDKDFNNEADTPDNFQSRRPNTSFCFLDIRSPGLGDTAMYLCATSREQTSGRGEQYFGPGTRLTVT.

This clonotype occurred many times. The V call is TRBV6-1, the J call TRBJ1-5, with TRBD1 matching 9 bases. CDR3 size: 14 residues. In germline, CDR1 is MNHNS, CDR2 SASEGT. Unmatched junction bases numbered 11, after V lost 10 bases and J lost 7 bases. This chain's CDR3 is CATKTGTGLQPQHF. CDR3 nucleotides: TGTGCCACCAAAACCGGGACAGGGTTACAGCCCCAGCATTTT.

This clonotype was found a few times. The chain recombines TRBV2 with TRBJ2-4; TRBD2 matches at 7 bases. V was pared by 3 bases and J by 3 bases, with 5 bases of the junction left unmatched. Germline loops: CDR1 SNHLY, CDR2 FYNNEI. The CDR3 is 15 amino acids. CDR3 nucleotides: TGTGCCAGCAGTGACCCGGGACTAAGCAAAAACATTCAGTACTTC. Translation: CASSDPGLSKNIQYF.

In this sample, this clonotype turned up many times. The J gene is TRBJ1-1, the V gene TRBV15; TRBD1 might be the D (5 bases). CDR3 length: 13 residues. Germline-derived CDR1 and CDR2 are LNHNV and YYDKDF (reference sequence). V lost 4 bases, J lost 2 bases, and 8 bases lay in between. In DNA, the CDR3 is TGTGCCACCAGCAAACAGGAAAACACTGAAGCTTTCTTT. Its protein is CATSKQENTEAFF. The full variable domain, rest sourced from reference TRBV15 and TRBJ1-1, is DAMVIQNPRYQVTQFGKPVTLSCSQTLNHNVMYWYQQKSSQAPKLLFHYYDKDFNNEADTPDNFQSRRPNTSFCFLDIRSPGLGDTAMYLCATSKQENTEAFFGQGTRLTVV.

In its sample, this clonotype was seen many times. This sequence joins TRBV27 and TRBJ1-1, with a possible D match to TRBD1 (5 bases). Trimming left V 2 bases short and J 2 bases short, with 12 bases between. The germline V gene encodes CDR1 MNHEY and CDR2 SMNVEV (reference sequence). The CDR3 consists of 15 residues. CDR3 region: CASSLRAGINTEAFF. The CDR3 DNA reads TGTGCCAGCAGTTTAAGGGCAGGGATTAACACTGAAGCTTTCTTT.

This clonotype was counted many times. The chain employs TRBV7-9 and TRBJ1-4, with no clear D. Germline V gives CDR1 SEHNR, CDR2 FQNEAQ (reference sequence). V was clipped by 2 bases and J by 0 bases, with 1 base between them. The CDR3 runs 13 residues. For the CDR3, the DNA is TGTGCCAGCAGCTTAACAACTAATGAAAAACTGTTTTTT. Translation: CASSLTTNEKLFF.

About this clonotype: A much bigger clone sits one base away, suggesting this may be a read error. The gene calls are TRBV6-1 and TRBJ2-7; 8 bases map to TRBD2. This CDR3 has 15 residues. V was clipped by 4 bases and J by 2 bases; unmatched bases: 7. Germline V gene sequence: CDR1 MNHNS, CDR2 SASEGT. CDR3 amino acids: CASSGLASKPYEQYF. In DNA form, the CDR3 reads TGTGCCAGCAGTGGACTAGCGAGCAAACCCTACGAGCAGTACTTC.

The chain uses TRBV5-1 and TRBJ2-5; 7 bases map to TRBD2. With 0 bases clipped from V and 4 bases from J, the junction kept 9 bases outside the gene matches. CDR1 is SGHRS, CDR2 YFSETQ, per germline. CDR3 length equals 16 residues. This CDR3 reads CASSLGAGVPGETQYF. The CDR3 coding sequence is TGCGCCAGCAGCTTGGGCGCGGGAGTACCGGGAGAGACCCAGTACTTC.

This clonotype was observed many times. The chain combines TRBV5-1 with TRBJ2-7, with D maybe TRBD2 (5 bases). This CDR3 region has 18 residues. The V gene lost 0 bases and the J gene lost 0 bases, with 19 bases spanning the gap. Germline V gives CDR1 SGHRS, CDR2 YFSETQ. Written as DNA, the CDR3 is TGCGCCAGCAGCTTGGCCCCCCTGGTCAGCGGAGTCTCCTACGAGCAGTACTTC. It encodes CASSLAPLVSGVSYEQYF.

Many counts were recorded for this clonotype. The chain joins TRBV5-1 to TRBJ2-7, with TRBD1 matching over 7 bases. The CDR3 is 15 residues long. The trim removed 0 bases at V and 6 bases at J, leaving 9 bases unmatched. Germline CDR1 and CDR2: SGHRS and YFSETQ. For the CDR3, the DNA is TGCGCCAGCAGCTTGGGACTACCCAGGGGGTTCGAGCAGTACTTC. This translates into CASSLGLPRGFEQYF.

The chain combines TRBV4-3 with TRBJ2-7; D possibly corresponds to TRBD2 (6 bases). Germline V gene lookup returns CDR1 LGHNA and CDR2 YSLEER. The V end was cut by 1 base, the J end by 5 bases, with 15 bases between. The CDR3 sequence is 15 residues long. The CDR3 reads CASSQAGLSGDEQYF. DNA for the CDR3: TGCGCCAGCAGCCAAGCGGGACTCAGTGGAGACGAGCAGTACTTC.

This clonotype was recorded at least ten times. The gene calls are TRBV20-1 and TRBJ2-5, with D possibly being TRBD2 (5 bases). Germline V gene data show CDR1 as DFQATT and CDR2 as SNEGSKA (reference sequence). The length of the CDR3 is 14 residues. The V end was cut by 3 bases, the J end by 0 bases, with 11 bases between. In DNA form, the CDR3 reads TGCAGTGCTAGCCCCCGGGGATACCAAGAGACCCAGTACTTC. As protein: CSASPRGYQETQYF.